This TCR beta chain is from a study of T cells in narcolepsy listed by TCRdb under 2018. Background for the entire study: Patients with narcolepsy type 1 or type 2 (NT1, NT2) were enrolled in the study together with healthy control donors. The study used TCR Vbeta sequencing to track clonotypes in blood and CSF while looking for autoreactive T cells in narcolepsy patients that target self-antigens of hypocretin neurons (hypocretin, TRIB2). Findings and caveats that apply to the study as a whole: Plots comparing CSF and blood CD4+ T cell clonotypes from the same patient highlighted HCRT-specific and TRIB2-specific autoreactive clonotypes. Some blood memory CD4+ repertoires from patients and controls contained no sequences matching autoreactive T cell clones. Autoreactive clonotypes were reported to be detected serially in the blood of the same patients and of different patients, but not in the blood of healthy controls. Numbers of sequenced blood memory CD4+ clonotypes were comparable, with averages of 38,000 to 40,000 in patients and around 30,000 in controls.

In its sample, this clone was seen once. This receptor's antigen is unknown. Base qualities were left out, and no much larger clone turns up one base away. The germline V gene supplies CDR1 LGHNA and CDR2 YNFKEQ. CDR3 length: 17 amino acids, cysteine to phenylalanine. The kept DNA is CDR3 alone, 51 bases in frame from the first base. V loses 1 base, J loses 2 bases, and the germline ends lie 12 bases apart. Memory CD4+ T cells were sorted ex vivo from peripheral blood of narcolepsy patients and healthy controls for TCR Vbeta sequencing. The library relied on the immunoSEQ multiplex PCR assay. TCRdb limited this immuneACCESS table to in-frame rearrangements with V and J called. A share of clones is missing; checked studies link under half to unresolved V genes, and the rest is unexplained. A total of about 13,000 clones appear in this sample, 85% to 90% of them only once. Approximately 1.6% of the sample lies in the top ten.

The sequencing input was CD45RA- memory CD4+ T cells from PBMCs. The sample's cell subset or site label, decoded: memory T cells sorted ex vivo from peripheral blood. This TCR was sampled from a human donor with narcolepsy. The chain is encoded by TRBV4-2 joined to TRBJ2-6; matching of 5 bases hints at TRBD2 as the D gene. The DNA is as follows: TGTGCCAGCAGCCAAGCTAGCCGTTTTACTGGGGCCAACGTCCTGACTTTC. Its amino acids are CASSQASRFTGANVLTF.